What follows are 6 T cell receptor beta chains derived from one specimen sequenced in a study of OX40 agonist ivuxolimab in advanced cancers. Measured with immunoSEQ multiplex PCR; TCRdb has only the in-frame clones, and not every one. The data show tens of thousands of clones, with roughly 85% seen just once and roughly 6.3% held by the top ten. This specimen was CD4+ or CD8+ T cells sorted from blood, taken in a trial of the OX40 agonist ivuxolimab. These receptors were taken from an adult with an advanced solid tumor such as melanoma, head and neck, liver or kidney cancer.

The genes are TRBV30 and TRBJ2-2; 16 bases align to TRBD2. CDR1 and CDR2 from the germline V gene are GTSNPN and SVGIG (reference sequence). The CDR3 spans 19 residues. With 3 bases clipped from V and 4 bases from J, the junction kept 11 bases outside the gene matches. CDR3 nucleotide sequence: TGTGCCTGGAGGTCGCCGGGACTAGCGGGGGGGCGAGTCACCGGGGAGCTGTTTTTT. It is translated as CAWRSPGLAGGRVTGELFF.

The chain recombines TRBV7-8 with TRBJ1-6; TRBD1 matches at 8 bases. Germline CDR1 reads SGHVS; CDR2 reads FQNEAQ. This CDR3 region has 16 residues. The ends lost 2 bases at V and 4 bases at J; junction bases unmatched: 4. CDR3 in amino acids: CASSLSRTGYNSPLHF. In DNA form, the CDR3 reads TGTGCCAGCAGCTTAAGTAGGACAGGGTATAATTCACCCCTCCACTTT.

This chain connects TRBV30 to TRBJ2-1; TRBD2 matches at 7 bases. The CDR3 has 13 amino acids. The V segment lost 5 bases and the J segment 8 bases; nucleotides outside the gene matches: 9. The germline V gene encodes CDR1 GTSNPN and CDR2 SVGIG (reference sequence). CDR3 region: CAWDREVKHEQFF. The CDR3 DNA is TGTGCCTGGGACCGGGAGGTTAAGCATGAGCAGTTCTTC.

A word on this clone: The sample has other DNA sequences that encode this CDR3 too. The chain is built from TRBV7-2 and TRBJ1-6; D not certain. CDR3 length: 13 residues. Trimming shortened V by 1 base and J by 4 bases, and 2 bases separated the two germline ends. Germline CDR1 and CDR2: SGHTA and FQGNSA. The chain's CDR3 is CASSLGYNSPLHF. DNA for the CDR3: TGTGCCAGCAGCTTAGGTTATAATTCACCCCTCCACTTT.

CDR3 sequence reads: CASSPPRENNEQFF. Here the CDR3 DNA reads TGCGCCAGCAGCCCGCCCCGGGAAAACAATGAGCAGTTCTTC. This chain joins TRBV5-1 and TRBJ2-1; possible D gene TRBD2, 5 bases. The CDR3 sequence is 14 residues long. The ends were cut back, 4 bases at V and 5 bases at J, with 13 bases in the middle. Germline assignment: CDR1 SGHRS and CDR2 YFSETQ.

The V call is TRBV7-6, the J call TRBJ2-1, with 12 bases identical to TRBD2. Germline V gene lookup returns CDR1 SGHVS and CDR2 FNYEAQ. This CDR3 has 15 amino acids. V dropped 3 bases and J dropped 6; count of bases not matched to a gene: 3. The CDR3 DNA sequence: TGTGCCAGCAGCTTTCTAGCGGGGGGGCCCAATGAGCAGTTCTTC. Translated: CASSFLAGGPNEQFF.